This record looks at one TCR beta chain sequence and its context. What it recognizes is unknown. A read error may account for a junction end that differs from germline. The data were taken from a study of blood T cells in healthy people across ages. On the study more broadly: Template switching picked up about one barcoded beta molecule for each two T cells.

Study-wide findings and caveats: Higher diversity, along with more naive CD4+ cells, distinguished long-lived donors from aged donors.

Per the germline V gene, CDR1 is SQVTM and CDR2 is ANQGSEA. The length of the CDR3 is 13 residues. A J-beta primer mix and a sample-barcoded 5' primer were used in a second PCR of roughly 6 to 11 cycles. Every cDNA molecule carried a tag from a template-switch adaptor bearing 12 random nucleotides. Sequencing of every sample gave 3 million or more CDR3-containing paired-end reads. TCRdb used MiXCR to reprocess the 5' RACE reads, holding one entry per CDR3 protein. Of about 1.6 million distinct CDR3 sequences listed, around 35% are singletons. Sequencing was done on a sample of blood. This chain joins TRBV29-1 and TRBJ2-3, with TRBD1 matching 7 bases. The TCR was taken from a woman in her 30s in good health. The CDR3 DNA reads as TGCAGCGCTTTATCAGGGGGACGAGATGCGCAGTATTTT. Translated, it gives CSALSGGRDAQYF.